These 27 T cell receptor beta chains were sequenced from one sample in a study of blood T cells in healthy people across ages. Through a sample-barcoded 5' primer and a J-beta primer mix, a second PCR was run for roughly 7 to 12 cycles. Each CDR3 protein is one row after TCRdb ran MiXCR on the 5' RACE reads. Among about 1.4 million distinct CDR3 sequences listed, roughly 60% were seen once. Sequencing was done on a sample of blood. These receptors were collected from a man younger than 30 in good health.

The rearrangement uses TRBV29-1 and TRBJ2-1, with 9 bases identical to TRBD2. This CDR3 has 12 amino acids. V trimming: 4 bases; J trimming: 9 bases; junction bases outside the gene matches: 4. In germline, CDR1 is SQVTM, CDR2 ANQGSEA. CDR3 DNA: TGCAGCGTTGCTAGCGGGATTTCTGAGCAGTTCTTC. Translated, it gives CSVASGISEQFF.

The genes are TRBV7-9 and TRBJ2-5; 7 nucleotides agree with TRBD1. CDR1 is SEHNR and CDR2 is FQNEAQ in the germline V gene (reference sequence). Germline trimming cut 1 base from V and 5 bases from J; bases unmatched to any gene: 7. This CDR3 spans 15 amino acids. CDR3 DNA: TGTGCCAGCAGCTTAGAGGGGGCATCCAGGGAGACCCAGTACTTC. It encodes CASSLEGASRETQYF.

This clonotype was picked up a small number of times. The rearrangement joins TRBV27 to TRBJ2-4; possibly TRBD1 or TRBD2 for D (5 bases each). The ends were cut back, 5 bases at V and 7 bases at J, with 18 bases in the middle. Germline V gene data show CDR1 as MNHEY and CDR2 as SMNVEV (reference sequence). The CDR3 contains 15 residues. CDR3 coding DNA: TGTGCCAGCAGTCACCATGGGACGACGGGGAACATTCAGTACTTC. Translated, it gives CASSHHGTTGNIQYF.

As for this clonotype: One base away lies a much larger clone, so this may be a sequencing read error. The gene calls are TRBV11-2 and TRBJ2-1, with D possibly TRBD2 on 6 matching bases. This CDR3 has 14 amino acids. From germline, CDR1 is SGHAT and CDR2 FQNNGV. For the CDR3, the DNA is TGTGTCAGCAACCTACTAGCTATGGGCAATGAGCAGTTCTTC. Amino acid sequence: CVSNLLAMGNEQFF. Full variable domain (outside the CDR3, taken from reference TRBV11-2 and TRBJ2-1): EAGVAQSPRYKIIEKRQSVAFWCNPISGHATLYWYQQILGQGPKLLIQFQNNGVVDDSQLPKDRFSAERLKGVDSTLKIQPAKLEDSAVYLCVSNLLAMGNEQFFGPGTRLTVL.

This sequence joins TRBV4-1 and TRBJ1-2; the D gene is possibly TRBD1 (6 bases). The CDR3 runs 15 residues. Trimming took off 0 bases at V and 5 bases at J, with 13 bases between the two ends. Germline V gene data show CDR1 as MGHRA and CDR2 as YSYEKL. The CDR3: CASSQDPGARYGYTF. The CDR3, as DNA: TGCGCCAGCAGCCAAGATCCGGGGGCACGGTATGGCTACACCTTC.

The J gene is TRBJ2-7, the V gene TRBV2; 10 nucleotides match TRBD1. The trim removed 4 bases at V and 0 bases at J, leaving 15 bases unmatched. Germline V gene sequence: CDR1 SNHLY, CDR2 FYNNEI. This CDR3 spans 19 amino acids. The CDR3 region has the DNA TGTGCCAGCAGTGCGACAGGGGGCCACCTCAACCAAGACTCCTACGAGCAGTACTTC. Translated, it gives CASSATGGHLNQDSYEQYF.

This chain uses TRBV7-2 with TRBJ2-4, with D unresolved. The ends were cut back, 4 bases at V and 7 bases at J, with 14 bases in the middle. The CDR3 has 14 amino acids. Germline lookup yields CDR1 SGHTA and CDR2 FQGNSA. Written as DNA, the CDR3 is TGTGCCAGCAGCTCCTCGCCCCGGGCCAACATTCAGTACTTC. Its protein is CASSSSPRANIQYF.

This clonotype was observed a handful of times. This chain links TRBV20-1 with TRBJ2-2; D gene unclear. The CDR3 spans 13 residues. V lost 3 bases, J lost 0 bases, and 5 bases lay in between. Germline V gene sequence: CDR1 DFQATT, CDR2 SNEGSKA (reference sequence). The CDR3 protein is CSASTTNTGELFF. The CDR3 DNA sequence: TGCAGTGCTAGTACAACGAACACCGGGGAGCTGTTTTTT.

The chain couples TRBV28 to TRBJ2-1; 12 nucleotides agree with TRBD2. Trimming took 6 bases from V and 6 from J; bases not matched to a gene: 9. Germline values: CDR1 MDHEN, CDR2 SYDVKM. The CDR3 is made up of 16 amino acids. The CDR3 region is CASSSQLAGGFNEQFF. The CDR3 coding sequence is TGTGCCAGCAGCTCGCAACTAGCGGGGGGATTCAATGAGCAGTTCTTC.

The V and J genes are TRBV27 and TRBJ2-7; TRBD2 agrees at 9 bases. This CDR3 region has 16 residues. The germline gives CDR1 MNHEY, CDR2 SMNVEV (reference sequence). Trimming at V came to 2 bases and at J to 4 bases, leaving 9 bases not matched to a gene. CDR3 bases: TGTGCCAGCAGTTTAAGGCCCCCAGCGGGGGGTTACGAGCAGTACTTC. Its translation: CASSLRPPAGGYEQYF.

The V gene is TRBV9, the J gene TRBJ2-1; perhaps TRBD2 as D (5 bases). Per germline, CDR1 SGDLS and CDR2 YYNGEE. The CDR3 extends over 17 amino acids. The V and J ends lost 7 bases and 6 bases respectively, with 26 bases between them. The CDR3 reads CASPVRIGKPNSNEQFF. CDR3 DNA sequence: TGTGCCAGCCCCGTGAGGATCGGGAAACCCAATAGCAATGAGCAGTTCTTC. The whole variable domain, remainder taken from reference TRBV9 and TRBJ2-1, is DSGVTQTPKHLITATGQRVTLRCSPRSGDLSVYWYQQSLDQGLQFLIQYYNGEERAKGNILERFSAQQFPDLHSELNLSSLELGDSALYFCASPVRIGKPNSNEQFFGPGTRLTVL.

The V and J genes are TRBV7-9 and TRBJ1-5; TRBD1 is a possible D gene (5 bases). Trimming pared 6 bases from V and 6 bases from J, leaving 9 bases between. Per germline, CDR1 SEHNR and CDR2 FQNEAQ (reference sequence). CDR3 size: 12 residues. The CDR3 sequence: CASSLGAQPQHF. In DNA form, the CDR3 reads TGTGCCAGCAGTCTCGGGGCTCAGCCCCAGCATTTT.

V gene TRBV28 combines with J gene TRBJ2-5; D is possibly TRBD1 or TRBD2 (5 bases each). The CDR3 spans 12 residues. In germline, CDR1 is MDHEN, CDR2 SYDVKM. The V end lost 5 bases, the J end lost 7 bases, and 11 bases lay between the germline ends. The CDR3 is CASSTPGGTQYF. The CDR3 coding sequence is TGTGCCAGCAGTACACCTGGGGGGACCCAGTACTTC. Looking up the rest from reference TRBV28 and TRBJ2-5 gives the full variable domain: DVKVTQSSRYLVKRTGEKVFLECVQDMDHENMFWYRQDPGLGLRLIYFSYDVKMKEKGDIPEGYSVSREKKERFSLILESASTNQTSMYLCASSTPGGTQYFGPGTRLLVL.

This chain uses TRBV6-2 or TRBV6-3 with TRBJ1-1; no definite D call. Germline V gene sequence: CDR1 MNHEY, CDR2 SVGEGT. This CDR3 contains 12 residues. Between the trimmed V and J ends, which lost 6 bases and 4 bases, there was a span of 9 bases. This chain's CDR3 is CASRRAITEAFF. The CDR3 DNA follows: TGTGCCAGCAGAAGGGCAATCACTGAAGCTTTCTTT.

This clonotype was picked up many times. CDR3 residues: CASSAGSYTQYF. The CDR3 nucleotides read TGTGCCAGCAGTGCGGGGTCATATACGCAGTATTTT. The rearrangement links TRBV6-1 to TRBJ2-3, with D possibly being TRBD2 (5 bases). Per the germline V gene, CDR1 is MNHNS and CDR2 is SASEGT. The CDR3 extends over 12 amino acids. V was pared by 4 bases and J by 7 bases, with 9 bases between.

The J gene is TRBJ2-5, the V gene TRBV20-1; 8 nucleotides line up with TRBD2. The CDR3 length is 17 residues. J was trimmed by 3 bases and V by 0 bases; bases with no gene match: 12. Germline V gives CDR1 DFQATT, CDR2 SNEGSKA (reference sequence). The CDR3 bases are TGCAGTGCTAGAGATCCCCCCCTGGCGGGAGGTAAAGAGACCCAGTACTTC. This translates into CSARDPPLAGGKETQYF.

The chain carries TRBV4-1 and TRBJ1-2; tentatively, D is TRBD1 (5 bases). Germline assignment: CDR1 MGHRA and CDR2 YSYEKL. The CDR3 covers 18 residues. Trimming pared 2 bases from V and 4 bases from J, leaving 23 bases between. The CDR3 DNA follows: TGCGCCAGCAGCCAAACAAAGGCCAGGGACGCAGCGGGCTATGGCTACACCTTC. This gives the protein CASSQTKARDAAGYGYTF.

This chain links TRBV5-5 with TRBJ1-5; D might be TRBD1 (5 bases). This CDR3 is 18 amino acids long. Germline V CDR1 and CDR2: SGHKS, YYEKEE (reference sequence). V was shortened by 3 bases and J by 2 bases, with 21 bases between the two germline ends. CDR3 sequence (DNA): TGTGCCAGCAGCTCCCTCCCTTGGGGTGGGGCGGGCAATCAGCCCCAGCATTTT. It translates to CASSSLPWGGAGNQPQHF. The full variable domain, completed using reference TRBV5-5 and TRBJ1-5, is DAGVTQSPTHLIKTRGQQVTLRCSPISGHKSVSWYQQVLGQGPQFIFQYYEKEERGRGNFPDRFSARQFPNYSSELNVNALLLGDSALYLCASSSLPWGGAGNQPQHFGDGTRLSIL.

The chain recombines TRBV6-6 with TRBJ1-4; D remains ambiguous. The CDR3 contains 12 residues. Trimming left V 6 bases short and J 3 bases short, with 5 bases between. Germline V gives CDR1 MNHNY, CDR2 SVGAGI (reference sequence). In nucleotides, the CDR3 is TGTGCCAGCAGAAAGGCTAATGAAAAACTGTTTTTT. Its translation is CASRKANEKLFF.

This chain uses TRBV12-3 or TRBV12-4 with TRBJ2-2; weak D call: TRBD2 (5 bases). V dropped 6 bases and J dropped 8 bases, with 10 bases sitting between them. The CDR3 spans 12 residues. CDR3 nucleotide sequence: TGTGCCAGCAGACCGGGGAAGGGGGAGCTGTTTTTT. It specifies CASRPGKGELFF.

The chain uses TRBV5-1 and TRBJ2-1, with 9 bases lining up with TRBD1. J gave up 7 bases and V 4 bases, and 6 bases lay outside the gene matches. This CDR3 has 14 residues. Germline V gene lookup returns CDR1 SGHRS and CDR2 YFSETQ. CDR3 coding DNA: TGCGCCAGCAGCGAAGGGACAGGGCTAAATGAGCAGTTCTTC. Amino acids: CASSEGTGLNEQFF.

In this sample, this clonotype turned up a few times. The chain links TRBV12-3 or TRBV12-4 to TRBJ2-7, with D uncertain. The CDR3 loop spans 14 amino acids. With 5 bases removed from V and 3 bases from J, the gap between germline ends came to 14 bases. CDR3 nucleotide sequence: TGTGCCAGCAGTCTAGAGGCCCGTGGCTACGAGCAGTACTTC. Its translation is CASSLEARGYEQYF.

This sequence joins TRBV4-1 and TRBJ2-2, with a weak D call TRBD2 (5 bases). Trimming shortened V by 1 base and J by 2 bases, and 11 bases separated the two germline ends. This CDR3 contains 16 residues. Per the germline V gene, CDR1 is MGHRA and CDR2 is YSYEKL. The CDR3 sequence is CASSQGSSRNTGELFF. In DNA, the CDR3 is TGCGCCAGCAGCCAAGGTTCTAGCCGTAACACCGGGGAGCTGTTTTTT.

This clonotype was recorded at least ten times. The chain combines TRBV12-3 or TRBV12-4 with TRBJ2-7; D call uncertain. Trimming cost V 6 bases and J 1 base, with 7 bases left between them. This CDR3 contains 12 residues. The CDR3 DNA sequence: TGTGCCAGCAGCTTATTATCCTACGAGCAGTACTTC. This gives the protein CASSLLSYEQYF.

This clonotype appeared a few times. The gene calls are TRBV6-6 and TRBJ2-7; D call uncertain. The CDR3 is made up of 14 amino acids. V gave up 2 bases and J gave up 0 bases, with 8 bases separating them. Germline lookup yields CDR1 MNHNY and CDR2 SVGAGI (reference sequence). The CDR3 is CASSYTDGSYEQYF. DNA of the CDR3: TGTGCCAGCAGTTACACGGACGGCTCCTACGAGCAGTACTTC.

The chain links TRBV20-1 to TRBJ2-1; D is possibly TRBD1 (5 bases). V lost 6 bases and J 7 bases, leaving 31 bases between the germline ends. This CDR3 contains 18 residues. CDR1 and CDR2 (germline): DFQATT, SNEGSKA (reference sequence). CDR3 in amino acids: CSAEFLFQARRVGNEQFF. CDR3 coding DNA: TGCAGTGCCGAATTTCTTTTCCAAGCCCGCAGGGTAGGGAATGAGCAGTTCTTC.

In its sample, this clonotype was seen a few times. The rearrangement joins TRBV25-1 to TRBJ2-7; 9 bases are shared with TRBD1. The germline CDR1 and CDR2 sequences are MGHDK and SYGVNS. With V trimmed by 3 bases and J by 2 bases, 8 bases remained unmatched. The CDR3 loop spans 16 amino acids. The CDR3 nucleotides read TGTGCCAGCAGTGAGTGGGGGAGGACAGGGGCCTACGAGCAGTACTTC. Translated: CASSEWGRTGAYEQYF.